One sample yielded the 31 T cell receptor beta chains listed below, sequenced in a study of blood T cell repertoires in COVID-19. The method was immunoSEQ multiplex PCR; TCRdb's version includes in-frame clones alone and lacks a portion of them. The table includes some 48,000 clones, around 92% detected once. The sample comprised peripheral blood. The receptors come from a human donor in a cohort sampled during active COVID-19.

This clone was picked up a small number of times. The gene calls are TRBV27 and TRBJ2-3; TRBD1 matches at 7 bases. Germline V lookup: CDR1 MNHEY, CDR2 SMNVEV (reference sequence). The CDR3 runs 16 residues. Germline trimming cut 5 bases from V and 2 bases from J; bases unmatched to any gene: 10. The CDR3 nucleotides are TGTGCCAGCAGTCCGCTTGGGACAGACCCCACAGATACGCAGTATTTT. Translating it yields CASSPLGTDPTDTQYF.

The chain joins TRBV19 to TRBJ1-1, with a weak D call TRBD1 (5 bases). Per the germline V gene, CDR1 is LNHDA and CDR2 is SQIVND (reference sequence). V lost 3 bases to trimming and J lost 3 bases, with 14 bases between them. The CDR3 is 15 residues long. The CDR3 sequence is CASSIPGYDDTEAFF. The CDR3 nucleotides read TGTGCCAGTAGTATTCCAGGGTATGATGACACTGAAGCTTTCTTT.

The chain recombines TRBV5-4 with TRBJ1-2; 8 bases fit TRBD1. Germline V gene sequence: CDR1 SGHNT, CDR2 YYREEE (reference sequence). The CDR3 is made up of 13 amino acids. After removal of 4 bases from V and 6 bases from J, the junction contained 5 bases not matched to a gene. DNA of the CDR3: TGTGCCAGCAGCCCAGGGGGCGCAAATGGCTACACCTTC. It specifies CASSPGGANGYTF.

The rearrangement joins TRBV6-5 to TRBJ2-3; 10 nucleotides agree with TRBD1. The V gene's germline CDR1 is MNHEY and CDR2 SVGAGI. V gave up 7 bases and J gave up 4 bases; unmatched junction bases: 8. This CDR3 is 15 amino acids long. The CDR3 sequence is CASKPGTGAPDTQYF. In DNA form, the CDR3 reads TGTGCCAGCAAACCCGGGACAGGGGCTCCAGATACGCAGTATTTT.

The chain uses TRBV25-1 and TRBJ2-3; no reliable D call. The CDR3 loop spans 14 amino acids. Germline V CDR1 and CDR2: MGHDK, SYGVNS. V lost 1 base to trimming and J lost 2 bases, with 7 bases between them. CDR3 sequence: CASSESSPTDTQYF. In DNA form, the CDR3 reads TGTGCCAGCAGTGAATCTAGTCCCACAGATACGCAGTATTTT.

To note about this clone: Other nucleotide sequences from this sample produce the same CDR3. The chain carries TRBV7-9 and TRBJ1-3; tentatively, D is TRBD1 (5 bases). Per the germline V gene, CDR1 is SEHNR and CDR2 is FQNEAQ (reference sequence). V was clipped by 5 bases and J by 0 bases, with 14 bases between them. The CDR3 runs 16 residues. The CDR3 DNA follows: TGTGCCAGCAGCCCAAGACAGCAACTCTCTGGAAACACCATATATTTT. It is translated as CASSPRQQLSGNTIYF.

The J gene is TRBJ2-7, the V gene TRBV27, with D maybe TRBD2 (7 bases). V gave up 4 bases and J gave up 2 bases, with 12 bases separating them. The CDR3 is made up of 14 amino acids. The germline V gene has CDR1 MNHEY and CDR2 SMNVEV (reference sequence). In DNA form, the CDR3 reads TGTGCCAGCAGTTGGCGGGGGCACACCTACGAGCAGTACTTC. This sequence encodes CASSWRGHTYEQYF.

V gene TRBV6-5 combines with J gene TRBJ2-7; 8 positions match TRBD2. With V trimmed by 0 bases and J by 5 bases, 9 bases remained unmatched. Germline CDR1 reads MNHEY; CDR2 reads SVGAGI. The CDR3 consists of 16 residues. CDR3 region: CASSYSNMGLVDEQYF. The CDR3 DNA is TGTGCCAGCAGTTACTCGAACATGGGACTAGTCGACGAGCAGTACTTC.

The chain joins TRBV28 to TRBJ2-7; 10 nucleotides line up with TRBD1. CDR1 MDHEN and CDR2 SYDVKM come from the germline V gene. The length of the CDR3 is 14 residues. V shed 2 bases, J shed 5 bases, and the junction held 3 bases outside the gene matches. DNA of the CDR3: TGTGCCAGCAGTTTACCCGGGACAGGGGACGAGCAGTACTTC. Encoded protein: CASSLPGTGDEQYF.

This clone was recorded only once. The chain is built from TRBV7-2 and TRBJ2-1; tentative D call: TRBD2 (6 bases). The germline V and J ends were trimmed by 1 base and 6 bases, with 25 bases remaining between them. The CDR3 is made up of 19 amino acids. Germline CDR1 reads SGHTA; CDR2 reads FQGNSA. CDR3 in amino acids: CASSLVPPFAGRVGNEQFF. The CDR3 DNA sequence: TGTGCCAGCAGCTTAGTCCCCCCCTTTGCGGGAAGGGTGGGCAATGAGCAGTTCTTC.

The J gene is TRBJ2-3, the V gene TRBV4-3; 12 bases are shared with TRBD2. The CDR3 consists of 19 residues. V trimming: 0 bases; J trimming: 1 base; junction bases outside the gene matches: 8. Germline lookup yields CDR1 LGHNA and CDR2 YSLEER. CDR3 residues: CASSQDGLAGTAGTDTQYF. The CDR3 DNA follows: TGCGCCAGCAGCCAAGATGGACTAGCGGGGACCGCCGGCACAGATACGCAGTATTTT.

J is TRBJ1-2 and V is TRBV20-1, with a weak D call TRBD1 (5 bases). Germline V gene sequence: CDR1 DFQATT, CDR2 SNEGSKA (reference sequence). The CDR3 spans 15 residues. Trimming pared 3 bases from V and 4 bases from J, leaving 18 bases between. The CDR3 bases are TGCAGTGCTAGTGGCGGGGGAGGGGTTTCCTATGGCTACACCTTC. Its translation: CSASGGGGVSYGYTF.

The chain employs TRBV7-2 and TRBJ2-3; 14 bases are a match to TRBD2. The CDR3 extends over 20 amino acids. J was trimmed by 1 base and V by 0 bases; bases with no gene match: 9. Germline V CDR1 and CDR2: SGHTA, FQGNSA. The DNA for the CDR3 is TGTGCCAGCAGCTTAGCGTTTCTCGGGACTAGCGGGAGAGGCACAGATACGCAGTATTTT. Encoded protein: CASSLAFLGTSGRGTDTQYF. Full variable domain (remainder filled in from reference TRBV7-2 and TRBJ2-3): GAGVSQSPSNKVTEKGKDVELRCDPISGHTALYWYRQSLGQGLEFLIYFQGNSAPDKSGLPSDRFSAERTGGSVSTLTIQRTQQEDSAVYLCASSLAFLGTSGRGTDTQYFGPGTRLTVL.

The J gene is TRBJ1-2, the V gene TRBV5-4, with TRBD1 identical over 7 bases. This CDR3 spans 15 amino acids. V was pared by 4 bases and J by 5 bases, with 11 bases of the junction left unmatched. Germline CDR1 SGHNT, CDR2 YYREEE (reference sequence). DNA for the CDR3: TGTGCCAGCAGCACCTACGACAGGGCCTCTTATGGCTACACCTTC. This sequence encodes CASSTYDRASYGYTF. The variable domain in full, with the rest retrieved from reference TRBV5-4 and TRBJ1-2, is ETGVTQSPTHLIKTRGQQVTLRCSSQSGHNTVSWYQQALGQGPQFIFQYYREEENGRGNFPPRFSGLQFPNYSSELNVNALELDDSALYLCASSTYDRASYGYTFGSGTRLTVV.

The rearrangement links TRBV2 to TRBJ1-1; a weak D match, TRBD1 (5 bases). Germline V lookup: CDR1 SNHLY, CDR2 FYNNEI. The CDR3 has 12 amino acids. Trimming took off 6 bases at V and 1 base at J, with 6 bases between the two ends. The CDR3, as DNA: TGTGCCAGCAGGGGGCAGAACACTGAAGCTTTCTTT. Translation: CASRGQNTEAFF.

V and J are TRBV5-8 and TRBJ2-1, with 14 bases matching TRBD2. The V and J ends lost 3 bases and 7 bases, in that order; junction bases with no gene match: 9. Germline CDR1 SGHTS, CDR2 YDEGEE. This CDR3 has 17 amino acids. CDR3 amino acids: CASSSTSGRAFLNEQFF. The DNA for the CDR3 is TGTGCCAGCAGCTCGACTAGCGGGAGGGCTTTCTTGAATGAGCAGTTCTTC.

The rearrangement uses TRBV4-3 and TRBJ1-4; no clear D. The CDR3 consists of 12 residues. CDR1 and CDR2 from the germline V gene are LGHNA and YSLEER. The V and J ends lost 3 bases and 8 bases respectively, with 7 bases between them. CDR3 nucleotides: TGCGCCAGCAGCCACAGATCAGAAAAACTGTTTTTT. Encoded protein: CASSHRSEKLFF.

The CDR3 spells CASSQGASGGFYNEQFF. CDR3 DNA: TGCGCCAGCAGCCAAGGTGCTAGCGGGGGGTTTTACAATGAGCAGTTCTTC. The genes are TRBV4-3 and TRBJ2-1, with 11 bases matching TRBD2. The CDR3 contains 17 residues. CDR1 LGHNA and CDR2 YSLEER come from the germline V gene. Unmatched junction bases numbered 6, after V lost 1 base and J lost 4 bases.

This chain joins TRBV13 and TRBJ2-4, with 10 nucleotides matching TRBD2. With 4 bases clipped from V and 3 bases from J, the junction kept 9 bases outside the gene matches. Germline V lookup: CDR1 PRHDT, CDR2 FYEKMQ (reference sequence). The CDR3 loop spans 17 amino acids. CDR3 protein: CASSSPLAGAFKNIQYF. The DNA of the CDR3 is TGTGCCAGCAGCTCCCCCCTAGCGGGGGCCTTCAAAAACATTCAGTACTTC.

The chain couples TRBV19 to TRBJ2-5; no definite D call. From germline, CDR1 is LNHDA and CDR2 SQIVND (reference sequence). V was trimmed by 4 bases and J by 2 bases, leaving 14 bases between them. CDR3 length: 15 residues. The CDR3 spells CASSTLVVTQETQYF. The CDR3 DNA follows: TGTGCCAGTAGTACCCTAGTAGTCACACAAGAGACCCAGTACTTC.

This chain links TRBV24-1 with TRBJ1-5, with D possibly being TRBD1 (5 bases). The CDR3 contains 13 residues. The germline V and J ends were trimmed by 4 bases and 10 bases, with 13 bases remaining between them. Germline V gives CDR1 KGHDR, CDR2 SFDVKD. CDR3 DNA sequence: TGTGCCACCAGTGACCGCACAGGAAACCCCCAGCATTTT. Residues: CATSDRTGNPQHF.

The chain joins TRBV9 to TRBJ1-4; D is possibly TRBD1 (5 bases). The CDR3 totals 15 residues. Trimming removed 3 bases from V and 5 bases from J, with 14 bases in between. Germline CDR1 reads SGDLS; CDR2 reads YYNGEE. CDR3 protein: CASSGEDSLNEKLFF. In nucleotides, the CDR3 is TGTGCCAGCAGCGGGGAAGACAGCCTGAATGAAAAACTGTTTTTT.

This clone has only a few counts. This chain connects TRBV28 to TRBJ1-5; 7 nucleotides line up with TRBD1. Germline-derived CDR1 and CDR2 are MDHEN and SYDVKM. CDR3 length: 19 amino acids. V trimming: 5 bases; J trimming: 4 bases; junction bases outside the gene matches: 20. The CDR3 sequence is CASSPRTGQTIVWNQPQHF. The CDR3 DNA sequence: TGTGCCAGCAGTCCAAGGACAGGACAAACTATCGTATGGAATCAGCCCCAGCATTTT.

The CDR3 is CASSPEGRGAFF. CDR3 nucleotide sequence: TGTGCCAGCAGCCCGGAGGGGAGGGGAGCTTTCTTT. The V gene is TRBV5-6, the J gene TRBJ1-1; maybe TRBD1 (5 bases). This CDR3 region has 12 residues. Per germline, CDR1 SGHDT and CDR2 YYEEEE. Trimming took 4 bases from V and 10 from J, leaving 14 bases between them.

The table lists this clone with a count of one. V is TRBV4-2 and J is TRBJ2-7, with 7 bases identical to TRBD1. This CDR3 spans 15 amino acids. Germline assignment: CDR1 LGHNA and CDR2 YNFKEQ. The junction had 11 bases not matched to a gene; V was cut back by 0 bases and J by 9 bases. DNA for the CDR3: TGTGCCAGCAGCCAAGATCGGTCGACAGGGACCGGGCAGTACTTC. Protein product: CASSQDRSTGTGQYF.

The gene calls are TRBV4-2 and TRBJ2-7, with 12 bases lining up with TRBD1. The J segment lost 7 bases and the V segment lost 3 bases, leaving 10 bases of the junction unmatched. The germline V gene has CDR1 LGHNA and CDR2 YNFKEQ. The CDR3 covers 16 residues. CDR3 DNA sequence: TGTGCCAGCAGCCAGATGGGACAGGGGGCCTATTCGGAGCAGTACTTC. Translating gives CASSQMGQGAYSEQYF.

The genes are TRBV25-1 and TRBJ1-2, with D possibly matching TRBD1 (5 bases). V was trimmed by 4 bases and J by 4 bases, leaving 7 bases between them. The germline CDR1 and CDR2 sequences are MGHDK and SYGVNS. The CDR3 contains 12 residues. The chain's CDR3 is CASSGGPYGYTF. The CDR3 DNA is TGTGCCAGCAGTGGGGGCCCCTATGGCTACACCTTC.

This clone was counted a single time. The chain links TRBV5-6 to TRBJ1-1; perhaps TRBD1 as D (5 bases). The germline V and J ends were trimmed by 0 bases and 5 bases, with 5 bases remaining between them. CDR1 and CDR2 (germline): SGHDT, YYEEEE. The CDR3 totals 12 residues. The chain's CDR3 is CASSLEGTEAFF. The CDR3 nucleotides read TGTGCCAGCAGCTTGGAGGGGACTGAAGCTTTCTTT.

V is TRBV5-5 and J is TRBJ1-5; 12 nucleotides align to TRBD1. V shed 3 bases, J shed 0 bases, and the junction held 10 bases outside the gene matches. Looked up from germline, CDR1 is SGHKS and CDR2 is YYEKEE (reference sequence). The CDR3 is 19 residues long. CDR3 residues: CASSWDGTGGFYSNQPQHF. CDR3 nucleotides: TGTGCCAGCAGCTGGGACGGGACAGGGGGCTTTTATAGCAATCAGCCCCAGCATTTT.

The chain carries TRBV29-1 and TRBJ2-7, with 8 bases lining up with TRBD1. CDR3 size: 13 residues. Losses at the gene ends were 4 bases for V and 4 bases for J; bases not matched to a gene: 6. The germline V gene encodes CDR1 SQVTM and CDR2 ANQGSEA. CDR3 DNA: TGCAGCGTTGTGCTAACAGGGGGGTACGAGCAGTACTTC. Its translation: CSVVLTGGYEQYF.

V is TRBV7-8 and J is TRBJ1-1; 9 nucleotides line up with TRBD1. Germline CDR1 is SGHVS and CDR2 is FQNEAQ. J was trimmed by 2 bases and V by 5 bases; bases with no gene match: 9. The length of the CDR3 is 16 residues. The CDR3: CASSLGWGQGNTEAFF. DNA of the CDR3: TGTGCCAGCAGCCTGGGATGGGGACAGGGTAACACTGAAGCTTTCTTT.